A single sample is the source of the 22 T cell receptor beta chains below, sequenced in a study of OX40 agonist ivuxolimab in advanced cancers. Using immunoSEQ multiplex PCR, the repertoire was profiled, and TCRdb retains in-frame clones only, with some absent. Of under 50,000 clones listed, about 83% are singletons. Source: CD4+ or CD8+ T cells sorted from blood, taken in a trial of the OX40 agonist ivuxolimab. The receptor set was obtained from an adult with an advanced solid tumor such as melanoma, head and neck, liver or kidney cancer.

The sample holds a few counts of this clone. This chain uses TRBV30 with TRBJ2-5; tentative D call: TRBD1 (6 bases). V gave up 2 bases and J gave up 5 bases, with 21 bases separating them. Germline CDR1 is GTSNPN and CDR2 is SVGIG (reference sequence). The CDR3 loop spans 16 amino acids. The CDR3 DNA reads as TGTGCCTGGAGTTTAACAGGGAAGGGGATCAGGGAGACCCAGTACTTC. Translated: CAWSLTGKGIRETQYF.

V gene TRBV4-3 combines with J gene TRBJ1-1; no firm D call. Per germline, CDR1 LGHNA and CDR2 YSLEER. V dropped 3 bases and J dropped 6 bases, with 17 bases sitting between them. This CDR3 spans 15 amino acids. The CDR3: CASSHPPGGSAEAFF. The CDR3 nucleotides are TGCGCCAGCAGCCATCCCCCCGGAGGGAGCGCTGAAGCTTTCTTT.

The V call is TRBV7-9, the J call TRBJ1-4; a possible D gene is TRBD1 (5 bases). Germline-derived CDR1 and CDR2 are SEHNR and FQNEAQ (reference sequence). V was clipped by 5 bases and J by 8 bases, with 12 bases between them. The CDR3 has 13 amino acids. Here the CDR3 reads CASSRLGEEKLFF. For the CDR3, the DNA is TGTGCCAGCAGCAGGCTGGGGGAAGAAAAACTGTTTTTT.

This clone was recorded a few times. The chain is built from TRBV19 and TRBJ1-3; D possibly corresponds to TRBD1 (5 bases). Germline V lookup: CDR1 LNHDA, CDR2 SQIVND (reference sequence). Trimming pared 8 bases from V and 0 bases from J, leaving 11 bases between. This CDR3 contains 14 residues. The CDR3 here is CASGTDSSGNTIYF. The DNA of the CDR3 is TGTGCCAGTGGCACAGACAGCTCTGGAAACACCATATATTTT.

This clone showed up just a few times. The CDR3 is CASSLNSPRRETQYF. Here the CDR3 DNA reads TGTGCCAGCAGTTTAAATTCACCCCGCCGGGAGACCCAGTACTTC. V gene TRBV27 combines with J gene TRBJ2-5; D is unresolved. Trimming stripped 2 bases from V and 5 bases from J, with 15 bases between. CDR1 is MNHEY and CDR2 is SMNVEV in the germline V gene (reference sequence). The CDR3 is 15 residues long.

The genes are TRBV5-5 and TRBJ1-5, with a possible D match to TRBD1 (5 bases). This CDR3 is built from 17 residues. CDR1 and CDR2 (germline): SGHKS, YYEKEE (reference sequence). V was shortened by 0 bases and J by 2 bases, with 15 bases between the two germline ends. As DNA, the CDR3 is TGTGCCAGCAGCTTGGCCACGTCGGGAGGGGGCAATCAGCCCCAGCATTTT. This gives the protein CASSLATSGGGNQPQHF.

This rearrangement joins TRBV6-5 to TRBJ2-3; unclear D gene. This CDR3 comprises 15 residues. V lost 2 bases, J lost 7 bases, and 16 bases lay in between. Per germline, CDR1 MNHEY and CDR2 SVGAGI. The CDR3 loop reads CASSYKVTARNTQYF. The CDR3 DNA reads as TGTGCCAGCAGTTACAAAGTGACCGCGCGCAATACGCAGTATTTT.

The V and J genes are TRBV5-1 and TRBJ2-3; 10 bases are a match to TRBD2. CDR1 and CDR2 from the germline V gene are SGHRS and YFSETQ. V was clipped by 4 bases and J by 1 base; unmatched bases: 3. The CDR3 consists of 15 residues. The CDR3 DNA reads TGCGCCAGCAGCCCGCTAGCGGGGGGCACAGATACGCAGTATTTT. Protein sequence: CASSPLAGGTDTQYF.

The V gene is TRBV6-6, the J gene TRBJ2-2; tentatively, D is TRBD2 (6 bases). The CDR3 runs 16 residues. Per the germline V gene, CDR1 is MNHNY and CDR2 is SVGAGI (reference sequence). Deletions cut 7 bases from V and 4 bases from J, with 19 bases between. CDR3 sequence reads: CASTPQGLGSTGELFF. The CDR3 bases are TGTGCCAGCACCCCCCAGGGACTGGGCTCCACCGGGGAGCTGTTTTTT.

The chain uses TRBV2 and TRBJ1-5; D remains unclear. Germline-derived CDR1 and CDR2 are SNHLY and FYNNEI. The CDR3 is 14 residues long. Deletions cut 2 bases from V and 7 bases from J, with 12 bases between. The CDR3 DNA reads TGTGCCAGCAGTGAACTGGGTTCGGGGCAGCCCCAGCATTTT. The encoded protein is CASSELGSGQPQHF.

The chain links TRBV19 to TRBJ2-7; a possible D gene is TRBD2 (6 bases). The CDR3 loop spans 16 amino acids. Trimming left V 5 bases short and J 5 bases short, with 22 bases between. Germline lookup yields CDR1 LNHDA and CDR2 SQIVND (reference sequence). CDR3 DNA sequence: TGTGCCAGTAGTGTCGGGGGTCTAACGCTTGGGGACGAGCAGTACTTC. This translates into CASSVGGLTLGDEQYF.

This chain joins TRBV2 and TRBJ1-1; 9 bases line up with TRBD1. The CDR3 totals 15 residues. The trim removed 4 bases at V and 0 bases at J, leaving 3 bases unmatched. The germline CDR1 and CDR2 sequences are SNHLY and FYNNEI. CDR3 nucleotide sequence: TGTGCCAGCAGTGTGGGACAGGGCATGAACACTGAAGCTTTCTTT. It specifies CASSVGQGMNTEAFF.

This sequence joins TRBV28 and TRBJ2-7; TRBD2 matches 15 bases. Trimming removed 6 bases from V and 4 bases from J; junction bases left unmatched: 7. The CDR3 spans 16 residues. Germline CDR1 and CDR2: MDHEN and SYDVKM. CDR3 in amino acids: CASRSLGLAGGYEQYF. The CDR3 DNA reads as TGTGCCAGCAGGTCACTGGGACTAGCGGGAGGATACGAGCAGTACTTC.

This clone has just a few counts. The chain uses TRBV18 and TRBJ2-2; D is possibly TRBD1 (6 bases). The ends were cut back, 3 bases at V and 3 bases at J, with 8 bases in the middle. Germline loops: CDR1 KGHSH, CDR2 LQKENI. This CDR3 has 14 residues. CDR3 sequence (DNA): TGTGCCAGCTCACCGCGACAGGACACCGGGGAGCTGTTTTTT. It translates to CASSPRQDTGELFF.

The chain joins TRBV4-1 to TRBJ2-5, with a possible D match to TRBD1 (6 bases). The J call may be mistaken, given a closer DNA end match to TRBJ2-7. This CDR3 spans 13 amino acids. The germline V gene encodes CDR1 MGHRA and CDR2 YSYEKL. CDR3 DNA sequence: TGCGCCAGCAGAGGACAGTTTTCCTACGAGCAGTACTTC. Its protein product is CASRGQFSYEQYF.

V gene TRBV7-9 combines with J gene TRBJ1-1; 9 bases line up with TRBD1. CDR3 length equals 16 residues. CDR1 SEHNR and CDR2 FQNEAQ come from the germline V gene (reference sequence). The trim removed 5 bases at V and 3 bases at J, leaving 10 bases unmatched. The CDR3 reads CASSPERTGADTEAFF. The CDR3 nucleotides read TGTGCCAGCAGCCCCGAGCGGACAGGGGCGGACACTGAAGCTTTCTTT. Using reference TRBV7-9 and TRBJ1-1 for the parts outside the CDR3, the full variable domain is DTGVSQNPRHKITKRGQNVTFRCDPISEHNRLYWYRQTLGQGPEFLTYFQNEAQLEKSRLLSDRFSAERPKGSFSTLEIQRTEQGDSAMYLCASSPERTGADTEAFFGQGTRLTVV.

The chain carries TRBV11-2 and TRBJ2-7, with TRBD1 identical over 9 bases. Germline CDR1 and CDR2: SGHAT and FQNNGV. The CDR3 totals 13 residues. V lost 8 bases and J lost 2; bases outside the gene matches: 4. CDR3 protein: CASAGDRAYEQYF. In nucleotides, the CDR3 is TGTGCCAGCGCCGGGGACAGGGCCTACGAGCAGTACTTC.

The chain has TRBV9 and TRBJ2-5, with D perhaps matching TRBD2 (6 bases). The CDR3 is made up of 12 amino acids. The germline V gene has CDR1 SGDLS and CDR2 YYNGEE. Deletions cut 0 bases from V and 10 bases from J, with 10 bases between. The CDR3 loop reads CASSVAGEVQYF. The CDR3 DNA reads as TGTGCCAGCAGCGTAGCGGGAGAGGTCCAGTACTTC. The full variable domain, in which reference TRBV9 and TRBJ2-5 provide the parts outside the CDR3, is DSGVTQTPKHLITATGQRVTLRCSPRSGDLSVYWYQQSLDQGLQFLIQYYNGEERAKGNILERFSAQQFPDLHSELNLSSLELGDSALYFCASSVAGEVQYFGPGTRLLVL.

The chain has TRBV5-1 and TRBJ2-4; D perhaps matches TRBD1 (5 bases). The V and J ends lost 3 bases and 8 bases respectively, with 15 bases between them. CDR3 length: 14 residues. CDR1 and CDR2 (germline): SGHRS, YFSETQ. The CDR3 is CASSSPTDLDIQYF. The CDR3 DNA is TGCGCCAGCAGCTCCCCGACAGATTTGGACATTCAGTACTTC.

The chain has TRBV7-9 and TRBJ2-7; 8 positions match TRBD1. The J segment lost 5 bases and the V segment lost 7 bases, leaving 10 bases of the junction unmatched. Germline assignment: CDR1 SEHNR and CDR2 FQNEAQ (reference sequence). CDR3 length: 14 residues. The CDR3 bases are TGTGCCAGCACCCTCTTAGGACAGGGCGACGAGCAGTACTTC. Translation: CASTLLGQGDEQYF.

J is TRBJ2-1 and V is TRBV7-2; TRBD2 aligns across 9 bases. V gave up 3 bases and J gave up 6 bases; unmatched junction bases: 6. CDR3 length: 15 residues. The germline CDR1 and CDR2 sequences are SGHTA and FQGNSA. The chain's CDR3 is CASSFNSGSGNEQFF. The CDR3 region has the DNA TGTGCCAGCAGCTTCAATAGCGGGAGTGGCAATGAGCAGTTCTTC.

This clone was observed once. The rearrangement joins TRBV2 to TRBJ2-2; perhaps TRBD1 as D (5 bases). Germline CDR1 reads SNHLY; CDR2 reads FYNNEI. V was cut by 6 bases and J by 1 base, with 6 bases left in between. The CDR3 runs to 13 residues. CDR3 region: CASRTENTGELFF. The CDR3 region has the DNA TGTGCCAGCAGGACAGAGAACACCGGGGAGCTGTTTTTT.